This entry lists 32 T cell receptor beta chains sequenced from one sample in a study of cytomegalovirus exposure and HLA in healthy donors (dated by TCRdb to the late 2010s). Libraries came from the immunoSEQ multiplex PCR assay. For the multiplex PCR, a mixture combining 60 forward primers for TCR Vbeta segments and 13 reverse primers for TCR Jbeta segments was used. TCRdb mirrors the immuneACCESS table, restricted to in-frame sequences. Some clones are absent from its copies; in checked studies, under half trace to an unresolved V gene, and the reason for the others is unknown. The sample table holds 180,000 or so clones, of which around 80% were seen once. The top ten clones comprise about 1.4% of the sample. The sample taken for sequencing was PBMCs. Every receptor here comes from a girl aged 10 to 17 in good health and CMV-seropositive.

The chain joins TRBV27 to TRBJ2-7, with 9 bases matching TRBD1. Trimming took 4 bases from V and 2 from J; bases not matched to a gene: 6. The germline CDR1 and CDR2 sequences are MNHEY and SMNVEV (reference sequence). CDR3 length equals 15 residues. CDR3 bases: TGTGCCAGCAGTTCCCCCGGGACAGGGACCTACGAGCAGTACTTC. Protein sequence: CASSSPGTGTYEQYF.

V is TRBV18 and J is TRBJ2-5; 8 nucleotides agree with TRBD2. Germline V gene sequence: CDR1 KGHSH, CDR2 LQKENI. The CDR3 length is 15 residues. V shed 3 bases and J 5 bases; nucleotides not matched to a gene: 8. CDR3 amino acids: CASSPLLAGQETQYF. CDR3 sequence (DNA): TGTGCCAGCTCACCGCTGCTAGCGGGCCAGGAGACCCAGTACTTC.

The rearrangement links TRBV5-1 to TRBJ2-4, with 7 bases identical to TRBD1. V lost 0 bases and J lost 0; bases outside the gene matches: 12. Looked up from germline, CDR1 is SGHRS and CDR2 is YFSETQ. The CDR3 totals 19 residues. DNA of the CDR3: TGCGCCAGCAGCTTGGATCGCCAGGGGGATTGGCTAGCCAAAAACATTCAGTACTTC. It is translated as CASSLDRQGDWLAKNIQYF.

This chain uses TRBV4-1 with TRBJ2-7, with no clear D. CDR3 size: 15 residues. V was pared by 0 bases and J by 1 base, with 10 bases between. Germline V gene lookup returns CDR1 MGHRA and CDR2 YSYEKL. CDR3 bases: TGCGCCAGCAGCCAAGATCGATCTAGTTCCTACGAGCAGTACTTC. It translates to CASSQDRSSSYEQYF.

The chain joins TRBV5-1 to TRBJ1-4; D is ambiguous. Germline V lookup: CDR1 SGHRS, CDR2 YFSETQ. The V gene lost 1 base and the J gene lost 4 bases, with 11 bases spanning the gap. The CDR3 spans 15 residues. The CDR3 bases are TGCGCCAGCAGCTTGTTGGGTAGCTATAATGAAAAACTGTTTTTT. Protein sequence: CASSLLGSYNEKLFF.

The gene calls are TRBV5-4 and TRBJ2-2; the match to TRBD2 covers 14 bases. Germline V gives CDR1 SGHNT, CDR2 YYREEE (reference sequence). The CDR3 covers 18 residues. V lost 3 bases and J lost 6; bases outside the gene matches: 10. As DNA, the CDR3 is TGTGCCAGCAGCTACCCCGGGACTAGCGGGAGAGCGGCCGGGGAGCTGTTTTTT. Its protein is CASSYPGTSGRAAGELFF. The full variable domain, with the rest looked up from reference TRBV5-4 and TRBJ2-2, is ETGVTQSPTHLIKTRGQQVTLRCSSQSGHNTVSWYQQALGQGPQFIFQYYREEENGRGNFPPRFSGLQFPNYSSELNVNALELDDSALYLCASSYPGTSGRAAGELFFGEGSRLTVL.

This clone was seen a single time. The chain recombines TRBV5-1 with TRBJ2-6, with 7 bases identical to TRBD1. The CDR3 runs to 23 residues. Germline lookup yields CDR1 SGHRS and CDR2 YFSETQ. The J segment lost 0 bases and the V segment lost 1 base, leaving 22 bases of the junction unmatched. The CDR3 sequence is CASSLWPLTGISIGLSGANVLTF. The CDR3 DNA follows: TGCGCCAGCAGCTTGTGGCCCTTGACAGGGATCTCCATAGGCCTCTCTGGGGCCAACGTCCTGACTTTC.

This chain uses TRBV4-3 with TRBJ2-1, with TRBD1 identical over 11 bases. The CDR3 has 17 residues. Losses at the gene ends were 1 base for V and 6 bases for J; bases not matched to a gene: 8. Germline V gene data show CDR1 as LGHNA and CDR2 as YSLEER. The CDR3 coding sequence is TGCGCCAGCAGCCAAGCCGGATGGGACAGGGGGGGCAATGAGCAGTTCTTC. Its translation is CASSQAGWDRGGNEQFF.

On this clone: One end of the junction fails to match germline, which may point to a read error. This chain links TRBV30 with TRBJ1-6, with D perhaps matching TRBD1 (5 bases). The CDR3 runs to 11 residues. The germline V gene encodes CDR1 GTSNPN and CDR2 SVGIG (reference sequence). The CDR3 DNA reads TGTGCCTGGAGTGTACGGCGCGACAGCTGGTTT. The encoded protein is CAWSVRRDSWF.

The V and J genes are TRBV2 and TRBJ2-1; a weak D match, TRBD1 (6 bases). The V gene lost 3 bases and the J gene lost 6 bases, with 15 bases spanning the gap. The length of the CDR3 is 15 residues. The germline gives CDR1 SNHLY, CDR2 FYNNEI. The CDR3 nucleotides are TGTGCCAGCAGTGAGGTGGGGGCACCATCCAATGAGCAGTTCTTC. This codes for CASSEVGAPSNEQFF. Complete variable domain (other parts from reference TRBV2 and TRBJ2-1): EPEVTQTPSHQVTQMGQEVILRCVPISNHLYFYWYRQILGQKVEFLVSFYNNEISEKSEIFDDQFSVERPDGSNFTLKIRSTKLEDSAMYFCASSEVGAPSNEQFFGPGTRLTVL.

The DNA for the CDR3 is TGTGCCAGCGGCGCTAGCGGGAGGCAAGGTGATGGGTACTTC. This translates into CASGASGRQGDGYF. The V gene is TRBV6-5, the J gene TRBJ2-7, with 11 bases that match TRBD2. Germline V gene sequence: CDR1 MNHEY, CDR2 SVGAGI. Unmatched junction bases numbered 15, after V lost 8 bases and J lost 12 bases. The CDR3 totals 14 residues.

The V gene is TRBV30, the J gene TRBJ1-5; D uncertain. V was clipped by 0 bases and J by 2 bases, with 11 bases between them. The CDR3 has 15 residues. CDR1 and CDR2 from the germline V gene are GTSNPN and SVGIG (reference sequence). CDR3 nucleotide sequence: TGTGCCTGGAGTGTTGCCCAACGAGGCAATCAGCCCCAGCATTTT. Protein: CAWSVAQRGNQPQHF.

The chain is built from TRBV7-3 and TRBJ1-1; a possible D gene is TRBD1 (6 bases). The CDR3 consists of 14 residues. V shed 4 bases and J shed 1 base, with 10 bases lying between them. CDR1 and CDR2 from the germline V gene are SGHTA and FQGTGA. The CDR3 DNA reads as TGTGCCAGCAGCTCGCAACAGGGGAACACTGAAGCTTTCTTT. It yields the protein CASSSQQGNTEAFF.

This chain links TRBV7-6 with TRBJ2-5; D gene ambiguous. Germline CDR1 is SGHVS and CDR2 is FNYEAQ. Trimming took 4 bases from V and 1 from J, leaving 4 bases between them. CDR3 length: 12 amino acids. CDR3 residues: CASSYFQETQYF. CDR3 nucleotide sequence: TGTGCCAGCAGCTACTTCCAAGAGACCCAGTACTTC.

This clone showed up just a few times. The chain employs TRBV29-1 and TRBJ2-1; weak D call: TRBD2 (6 bases). V lost 4 bases and J 5 bases, leaving 12 bases between the germline ends. Germline V CDR1 and CDR2: SQVTM, ANQGSEA. The CDR3 loop spans 13 amino acids. CDR3 coding DNA: TGCAGCGTTGTCGCAGGCGGGAACAATGAGCAGTTCTTC. Its protein is CSVVAGGNNEQFF.

This clone showed up just once. The gene calls are TRBV11-2 and TRBJ2-1, with D possibly matching TRBD2 (6 bases). V gave up 2 bases and J gave up 0 bases, with 17 bases separating them. Per germline, CDR1 SGHAT and CDR2 FQNNGV. The CDR3 totals 18 residues. The CDR3 region is CASSLWGVQRASYNEQFF. The DNA of the CDR3 is TGTGCCAGCAGCTTATGGGGTGTCCAGCGGGCCTCCTACAATGAGCAGTTCTTC.

The J gene is TRBJ1-5, the V gene TRBV7-8, with unresolved D. The germline V and J ends were trimmed by 8 bases and 1 base, with 21 bases remaining between them. Per germline, CDR1 SGHVS and CDR2 FQNEAQ. There are 17 residues in the CDR3. CDR3 in amino acids: CASAYTWGGGSNQPQHF. The DNA of the CDR3 is TGTGCCAGCGCTTATACGTGGGGAGGAGGGAGCAATCAGCCCCAGCATTTT. Based on the CDR3 plus reference TRBV7-8 and TRBJ1-5, the full variable domain is GAGVSQSPRYKVAKRGQDVALRCDPISGHVSLFWYQQALGQGPEFLTYFQNEAQLDKSGLPSDRFFAERPEGSVSTLKIQRTQQEDSAVYLCASAYTWGGGSNQPQHFGDGTRLSIL.

In this sample, this clone turned up once. The CDR3 nucleotides read TGCGCCAGCAGCCAAGTGTCTGCGAGGACCGGGGAGCTGTTTTTT. As protein: CASSQVSARTGELFF. The rearrangement links TRBV4-1 to TRBJ2-2; D is undetermined. Trimming shortened V by 1 base and J by 5 bases, and 11 bases separated the two germline ends. CDR3 size: 15 residues. Germline lookup yields CDR1 MGHRA and CDR2 YSYEKL.

The chain's CDR3 is CAWYRDISQEGYTF. Written as DNA, the CDR3 is TGTGCCTGGTACCGGGACATCAGCCAGGAGGGCTACACCTTC. V usage is TRBV30 and J usage is TRBJ1-2; D might be TRBD1 (6 bases). V was cut by 5 bases and J by 8 bases, with 21 bases left in between. The CDR3 totals 14 residues. CDR1 and CDR2 (germline): GTSNPN, SVGIG (reference sequence). Drawing the rest from reference TRBV30 and TRBJ1-2, the complete variable domain is SQTIHQWPATLVQPVGSPLSLECTVEGTSNPNLYWYRQAAGRGLQLLFYSVGIGQISSEVPQNLSASRPQDRQFILSSKKLLLSDSGFYLCAWYRDISQEGYTFGSGTRLTVV.

The CDR3: CASSIGGGTSHQPQHF. The CDR3 region has the DNA TGTGCCAGTAGTATAGGAGGGGGCACCTCCCATCAGCCCCAGCATTTT. The chain combines TRBV19 with TRBJ1-5; 7 bases agree with TRBD1. V was clipped by 1 base and J by 5 bases; unmatched bases: 8. The CDR3 extends over 16 amino acids. CDR1 is LNHDA, CDR2 SQIVND, per germline (reference sequence).

The rearrangement links TRBV2 to TRBJ1-1; D might be TRBD1 (5 bases). Trimming shortened V by 0 bases and J by 6 bases, and 14 bases separated the two germline ends. Germline V lookup: CDR1 SNHLY, CDR2 FYNNEI. The CDR3 runs 15 residues. For the CDR3, the DNA is TGTGCCAGCAGTGAAGCAGGCCAGGGTGAGCCTGAAGCTTTCTTT. Protein product: CASSEAGQGEPEAFF. The whole variable domain, filled in from reference TRBV2 and TRBJ1-1, reads EPEVTQTPSHQVTQMGQEVILRCVPISNHLYFYWYRQILGQKVEFLVSFYNNEISEKSEIFDDQFSVERPDGSNFTLKIRSTKLEDSAMYFCASSEAGQGEPEAFFGQGTRLTVV.

This chain joins TRBV5-4 and TRBJ2-7; 11 bases are a match to TRBD1. The CDR3 has 15 amino acids. Per germline, CDR1 SGHNT and CDR2 YYREEE (reference sequence). With V trimmed by 4 bases and J by 3 bases, 6 bases remained unmatched. CDR3 nucleotide sequence: TGTGCCAGCAGCCCCAAGGGACAGGGGGGCTACGAGCAGTACTTC. Its translation is CASSPKGQGGYEQYF.

The V gene is TRBV2, the J gene TRBJ1-5, with 8 bases fitting TRBD1. CDR1 and CDR2 from the germline V gene are SNHLY and FYNNEI. Trimming took 6 bases from V and 3 from J; bases not matched to a gene: 7. This CDR3 spans 15 amino acids. CDR3 sequence reads: CASSLDRDFNQPQHF. As DNA, the CDR3 is TGTGCCAGCAGCTTGGACAGGGACTTCAATCAGCCCCAGCATTTT.

The V gene is TRBV7-2, the J gene TRBJ2-7; 12 bases match TRBD2. Germline lookup yields CDR1 SGHTA and CDR2 FQGNSA. The CDR3 has 15 amino acids. J lost 5 bases, V lost 5 bases, and 7 bases had no gene match. The CDR3 coding sequence is TGTGCCAGCAGCGCCAGACTAGCGGGAGCCAACGAGCAGTACTTC. This sequence encodes CASSARLAGANEQYF.

The chain is built from TRBV7-9 and TRBJ2-2; 7 bases align to TRBD1. From germline, CDR1 is SEHNR and CDR2 FQNEAQ (reference sequence). V trimming: 3 bases; J trimming: 2 bases; junction bases outside the gene matches: 6. The CDR3 loop spans 16 amino acids. As DNA, the CDR3 is TGTGCCAGCAGCTTTGGCGACAGGGCCAACACCGGGGAGCTGTTTTTT. Translated: CASSFGDRANTGELFF.

The J gene is TRBJ1-1, the V gene TRBV6-6; D possibly corresponds to TRBD1 (5 bases). This CDR3 comprises 14 residues. The V gene lost 2 bases and the J gene lost 4 bases, with 11 bases spanning the gap. Germline loops: CDR1 MNHNY, CDR2 SVGAGI (reference sequence). DNA for the CDR3: TGTGCCAGCAGTTACGAGGACACCCTCACTGAAGCTTTCTTT. Amino acid sequence: CASSYEDTLTEAFF.

The table lists this clone with a count of one. This chain joins TRBV5-1 and TRBJ2-3, with a tentative D call TRBD2 (6 bases). The CDR3 runs 16 residues. The germline CDR1 and CDR2 sequences are SGHRS and YFSETQ. V lost 3 bases and J 2 bases, leaving 16 bases between the germline ends. CDR3 DNA: TGCGCCAGCAGCTCCGAAGCGGGTGCCAACACAGATACGCAGTATTTT. This gives the protein CASSSEAGANTDTQYF. The variable domain in full, completed from reference TRBV5-1 and TRBJ2-3, reads KAGVTQTPRYLIKTRGQQVTLSCSPISGHRSVSWYQQTPGQGLQFLFEYFSETQRNKGNFPGRFSGRQFSNSRSEMNVSTLELGDSALYLCASSSEAGANTDTQYFGPGTRLTVL.

V and J are TRBV7-2 and TRBJ2-3; no definite D call. V lost 8 bases, J lost 4 bases, and 10 bases lay in between. The CDR3 spans 12 residues. CDR1 is SGHTA and CDR2 is FQGNSA in the germline V gene. CDR3 protein: CASRLRSDTQYF. Written as DNA, the CDR3 is TGTGCCAGCCGGCTGAGGTCAGATACGCAGTATTTT.

This clone occurred once. The chain has TRBV7-2 and TRBJ1-2, with D possibly being TRBD1 (6 bases). V was trimmed by 2 bases and J by 5 bases, leaving 9 bases between them. The CDR3 spans 13 residues. CDR1 SGHTA and CDR2 FQGNSA come from the germline V gene. The CDR3 region has the DNA TGTGCCAGCAGCTTATCCAGGGGATATGGCTACACCTTC. Amino acids: CASSLSRGYGYTF.

J is TRBJ2-3 and V is TRBV2; perhaps TRBD1 as D (6 bases). This CDR3 has 18 residues. Trimming took 3 bases from V and 5 from J, leaving 24 bases between them. CDR1 and CDR2 (germline): SNHLY, FYNNEI. The CDR3: CASSESLAGTTPEDTQYF. CDR3 nucleotides: TGTGCCAGCAGTGAGTCTCTCGCCGGGACAACCCCGGAAGATACGCAGTATTTT. Full variable domain (rest looked up from reference TRBV2 and TRBJ2-3): EPEVTQTPSHQVTQMGQEVILRCVPISNHLYFYWYRQILGQKVEFLVSFYNNEISEKSEIFDDQFSVERPDGSNFTLKIRSTKLEDSAMYFCASSESLAGTTPEDTQYFGPGTRLTVL.

This chain connects TRBV6-5 to TRBJ2-3; 7 nucleotides line up with TRBD2. The germline V gene encodes CDR1 MNHEY and CDR2 SVGAGI. With V trimmed by 2 bases and J by 3 bases, 5 bases remained unmatched. The CDR3 spans 15 residues. CDR3 sequence (DNA): TGTGCCAGCAGTTACGCGGGAGACTCGACAGATACGCAGTATTTT. This codes for CASSYAGDSTDTQYF.

The CDR3 loop reads CASGTGFSGNTIYF. In nucleotides, the CDR3 is TGTGCCAGCGGAACAGGTTTCTCTGGAAACACCATATATTTT. V gene TRBV9 combines with J gene TRBJ1-3; D possibly corresponds to TRBD1 (5 bases). Trimming took off 7 bases at V and 0 bases at J, with 11 bases between the two ends. This CDR3 has 14 amino acids. CDR1 and CDR2 from the germline V gene are SGDLS and YYNGEE.